The present TCR beta chain was sequenced within a study of cytomegalovirus exposure and HLA in healthy donors. PCR was performed using 60 Vbeta and 13 Jbeta primers. The method was immunoSEQ multiplex PCR; TCRdb's version includes in-frame clones alone and lacks a portion of them. This sample yields approximately 100,000 clones, of which roughly 70% are seen a single time; 8.4% belongs to the top ten. The clonotype originates from a man aged 40-55 years in good health and CMV-seronegative. The sequenced sample was PBMCs.

The CDR3 reads CASSGQGNTEAFF. In DNA, the CDR3 is TGCGCCAGCAGTGGACAGGGCAACACTGAAGCTTTCTTT. The chain uses TRBV10-2 and TRBJ1-1; 7 nucleotides line up with TRBD1. V gave up 4 bases and J gave up 2 bases; unmatched junction bases: 1. The CDR3 spans 13 residues. Germline CDR1 is WSHSY and CDR2 is SAAADI.